The TCR beta chain described here comes from a study of T-cell memory formation after mild COVID-19. Notes on the study in general: CD4/CD8 balance characterized clones contracting day 15 to 85, and CD4+ skew characterized later expanders. A subset of responding clones appeared in pre-infection memory, suggesting cross-reactive memory joined.

Barcoded TCR alpha and TCR beta cDNA libraries with UMIs came from 5'RACE using constant-segment primers. TCRdb itself ran the 5' RACE reads through MiXCR, one entry per CDR3 protein. In the table there are approximately 300,000 distinct CDR3 sequences, 15% of which are singletons. This clonotype has more than one count but fewer than ten. Antigen: not known. V lost 5 bases to trimming and J lost 6 bases, with 3 bases between them. The CDR3 covers 9 residues. Germline loops: CDR1 DFQATT, CDR2 SNEGSKA (reference sequence). The chain links TRBV20-1 to TRBJ2-3; D is uncertain. Sequencing was performed on PBMCs or a T cell subset sorted from them (not recorded which). The source is a man younger than 35 who had mild COVID-19 (a few samples of this study predate the infection). Cell type and time point are not known. CDR3 nucleotide sequence: TGCAGTGCTTCGGATACGCAGTATTTT. Translation gives CSASDTQYF.